These T cell receptor beta chains were read from a single sample in a study of early T cells in non-severe SARS-CoV-2 infection. TCRdb independently ran MiXCR on the 5' RACE reads; one entry per CDR3 protein. The table records roughly 75,000 distinct CDR3 sequences, around 10% of them present only once. The specimen was whole blood. These receptors came from an adult who was a healthcare worker with PCR-confirmed SARS-CoV-2 infection or an uninfected control (not recorded which). CDR3s include the opening cysteine and the closing phenylalanine or tryptophan. The order of the fields is V gene, clone size, J gene, D gene, CDR3 protein, CDR3 DNA. The D gene is left open where the match is weak. Only some rows state a clone size, as once, few, many or a class for expanded clones.

>TRBV29-1|.|TRBJ2-2|.
CSVGARGANTGELFF
TGCAGCGTTGGAGCACGGGGAGCGAACACCGGGGAGCTGTTTTTT
>TRBV11-2|many|TRBJ2-7|TRBD2
CASSPGLAGSYEQYF
TGTGCCAGCAGCCCGGGACTAGCGGGGTCCTACGAGCAGTACTTC
>TRBV10-2|.|TRBJ2-1|.
CASSESATYNEQFF
TGCGCCAGCAGTGAGTCCGCAACCTACAATGAGCAGTTCTTC
>TRBV7-2|.|TRBJ2-5|.
CASSLNTLGGETQYF
TGTGCCAGCAGCTTAAACACCTTAGGGGGAGAGACCCAGTACTTC
>TRBV7-2|many|TRBJ2-1|.
CASSFRSYNEQFF
TGTGCCAGCAGCTTTAGGAGCTACAATGAGCAGTTCTTC
>TRBV20-1|few|TRBJ2-4|.
CSASAAGSRNIQYF
TGCAGTGCTAGTGCGGCAGGGAGTAGGAACATTCAGTACTTC
>TRBV6-1|few|TRBJ1-3|.
CASSGGRGGNTIYF
TGTGCCAGCAGTGGCGGCAGGGGCGGAAACACCATATATTTT
>TRBV6-5|few|TRBJ1-5|.
CASKTGGLGQPQHF
TGTGCCAGCAAGACTGGGGGGCTGGGGCAGCCCCAGCATTTT
>TRBV20-1|.|TRBJ1-3|TRBD1
CSAYQGARGNTIYF
TGCAGTGCTTATCAGGGGGCGCGGGGAAACACCATATATTTT
>TRBV6-5|many|TRBJ2-3|.
CASSYSGGRGTDTQYF
TGTGCCAGCAGTTACTCTGGGGGGCGCGGCACAGATACGCAGTATTTT
>TRBV27|many|TRBJ2-2|.
CASSYTHGELFF
TGTGCCAGCAGTTATACACACGGGGAGCTGTTTTTT
>TRBV29-1|.|TRBJ2-7|.
CSVEDTRPEQYF
TGCAGCGTTGAAGATACTCGTCCCGAGCAGTACTTC
>TRBV2|.|TRBJ2-5|TRBD1
CASTRPTGPETQYF
TGTGCCAGCACCCGACCGACAGGGCCCGAGACCCAGTACTTC
>TRBV6-2/TRBV6-3|few|TRBJ1-5|.
CASSSDRVYSNQPQHF
TGTGCCAGCAGTTCCGACAGAGTCTATAGCAATCAGCCCCAGCATTTT
>TRBV12-3/TRBV12-4|many|TRBJ2-5|TRBD2
CASRTSGGAETQYF
TGTGCCAGCAGAACTAGCGGGGGGGCAGAGACCCAGTACTTC
>TRBV13|many|TRBJ2-7|.
CASSFGDGPYEQYF
TGTGCCAGCAGCTTTGGGGACGGCCCCTACGAGCAGTACTTC
>TRBV19|few|TRBJ1-4|.
CASSIDFGGLSANEKLFF
TGTGCCAGTAGTATAGATTTCGGGGGCTTGTCGGCTAATGAAAAACTGTTTTTT
>TRBV18|.|TRBJ1-1|TRBD1
CASSSRGQGDTEAFF
TGTGCCAGCTCATCACGGGGACAGGGGGACACTGAAGCTTTCTTT
>TRBV29-1|many|TRBJ2-7|.
CSVGGGQENPYEQYF
TGCAGCGTTGGGGGGGGACAGGAGAACCCCTACGAGCAGTACTTC
>TRBV5-5|many|TRBJ1-1|TRBD1
CASSLTLGQGLMNTEAFF
TGTGCCAGCAGCTTAACGCTCGGACAGGGACTTATGAACACTGAAGCTTTCTTT
>TRBV10-3|many|TRBJ2-2|.
CAISESMGGTGELFF
TGTGCCATCAGTGAGTCGATGGGCGGGACCGGGGAGCTGTTTTTT
>TRBV20-1|many|TRBJ2-2|.
CSAEGTNTGELFF
TGCAGTGCGGAGGGGACCAACACCGGGGAGCTGTTTTTT
>TRBV11-2|few|TRBJ2-4|.
CASSLGAEKNIQYF
TGTGCCAGCAGCTTAGGGGCCGAGAAAAACATTCAGTACTTC
>TRBV7-9|few|TRBJ1-4|TRBD1
CASSPRRGREKLFF
TGTGCCAGCAGCCCCCGAAGGGGGCGTGAAAAACTGTTTTTT
>TRBV29-1|many|TRBJ2-3|.
CSVEAPWVRDGGNTDTQYF
TGCAGCGTTGAAGCTCCATGGGTTCGGGACGGAGGAAACACAGATACGCAGTATTTT